The clone carrying this T cell receptor beta chain was seen at least ten times. TCR beta CDR3 regions were amplified from RNA transcripts. The TCR CDR3 was amplified in a first-round RT-PCR using the HTBI primer set. TCRdb reanalysed the multiplex PCR reads using MiXCR and keeps one entry per CDR3 protein. The sample yields about half a million distinct CDR3 sequences, approximately 25% seen once. V dropped 0 bases and J dropped 3 bases, with 14 bases sitting between them. The CDR3 runs 15 residues. The germline CDR1 and CDR2 sequences are DFQATT and SNEGSKA (reference sequence). This entry belongs to a study of T cells in Graves' hyperthyroidism and ophthalmopathy. Background on the study: At the time of initial diagnosis and before any treatment, peripheral blood was collected.

Disease lasting under 3 months, a NOSPECS grade of at least 4, and a Clinical Activity Score of at least 3 were features of the ophthalmopathy patients. Diagnoses were made from clinical symptoms, serum measures (thyroxine and TRAb), thyroid ultrasound and orbital computed tomography. This TCR derives from a woman aged 25 to 39 with Graves' ophthalmopathy. The genes are TRBV20-1 and TRBJ1-1; D not certain. The sequenced sample consisted of blood. The CDR3 reads CSARDAEGVDTEAFF. CDR3 bases: TGCAGTGCTAGAGATGCCGAGGGCGTGGACACTGAAGCTTTCTTT.